Each of the 5 T cell receptor beta chains below was sequenced from the same sample in a study of regulatory T cells in long-lasting Graves disease. The time point is: persistent/refractory GD, antithyroid drugs over 5 years with positive TRAb. The authors made the TCR library using RNA they extracted from PBMCs. The authors built TCR beta libraries using iRepertoire HTBI primers and Arm-PCR of CDR3 regions. TCRdb ran MiXCR on the multiplex PCR reads and lists one entry per CDR3 protein. The repertoire consists of 400,000 to 600,000 distinct CDR3 sequences, with 20% to 25% occurring once and the leading ten covering roughly 7%. The source material was peripheral blood mononuclear cells (PBMCs), sampled when the disease was refractory, from a patient treated with antithyroid drugs. The receptors stem from a female donor with Graves disease.

V gene TRBV19 combines with J gene TRBJ1-2; 8 bases map to TRBD1. J gave up 3 bases and V 7 bases, and 4 bases lay outside the gene matches. The CDR3 is 13 amino acids. CDR1 and CDR2 from the germline V gene are LNHDA and SQIVND (reference sequence). The CDR3 here is CASTPDRDYGYTF. CDR3 DNA sequence: TGTGCCAGTACCCCGGACAGGGACTATGGCTACACCTTC.

This clonotype was recorded at least ten times. This chain connects TRBV7-3 to TRBJ2-2; D not certain. CDR3 size: 14 residues. Trimming took off 4 bases at V and 6 bases at J, with 12 bases between the two ends. Looked up from germline, CDR1 is SGHTA and CDR2 is FQGTGA. The CDR3 region is CASSSAGEAGELFF. The CDR3 nucleotides are TGTGCCAGCAGCTCTGCAGGTGAAGCCGGGGAGCTGTTTTTT.

Many counts were recorded for this clonotype. J is TRBJ2-5 and V is TRBV11-2; 12 nucleotides line up with TRBD2. The junction had 9 bases not matched to a gene; V was cut back by 2 bases and J by 5 bases. This CDR3 spans 17 amino acids. Germline CDR1 reads SGHAT; CDR2 reads FQNNGV. CDR3 sequence (DNA): TGTGCCAGCAGCTTATCCGCCGGACTAGCGGGAAGGGAGACCCAGTACTTC. Its protein product is CASSLSAGLAGRETQYF.

This clonotype was recorded at least ten times. This chain connects TRBV6-2 or TRBV6-3 to TRBJ1-5; no clear D gene. Germline CDR1 MNHEY, CDR2 SVGEGT. V shed 5 bases and J shed 7 bases, with 9 bases lying between them. The CDR3 has 12 amino acids. CDR3 region: CASSEAVQPQHF. In nucleotides, the CDR3 is TGTGCCAGCAGTGAGGCCGTACAGCCCCAGCATTTT.

At least ten counts were recorded for this clonotype. V and J are TRBV6-1 and TRBJ1-4; no firm D call. V shed 7 bases and J shed 8 bases, with 20 bases lying between them. This CDR3 spans 15 amino acids. Germline lookup yields CDR1 MNHNS and CDR2 SASEGT. The CDR3 DNA sequence: TGTGCCAGCACCAAAGGCGAGGGCTCGGTCGAAAAACTGTTTTTT. Translating it yields CASTKGEGSVEKLFF.